The 7 T cell receptor beta chains in this list originate from one sample, sequenced in a study of low-dose radiotherapy and immunotherapy resistance in tumors. Described time point: after trial treatment. The treatment was: LDRT plus nivolumab, ipilimumab, low-dose cyclophosphamide and aspirin (RACIN trial). TRAV- and TRBV-specific primers were used for first-strand cDNA, which covered alpha and beta chains. The TCRs were subjected to amplification over around 19 PCR cycles employing a constant-region primer in conjunction with a V-primer adapter. Via MiXCR, TCRdb re-called the reads, giving one row per CDR3 protein. Of about 35,000 distinct CDR3 sequences in the sample, roughly 20% were seen once. The sequenced sample was PBMCs, obtained after low-dose radiotherapy plus immunotherapy. The receptors shown here come from a female donor with ovarian cancer.

This clonotype was seen ten or more times. The genes are TRBV2 and TRBJ1-2, with a possible D match to TRBD1 (6 bases). The CDR3 has 13 residues. Trimming took off 6 bases at V and 4 bases at J, with 12 bases between the two ends. The germline gives CDR1 SNHLY, CDR2 FYNNEI. CDR3 in DNA: TGTGCCAGCAGCGGACAGTCAAGCTATGGCTACACCTTC. Translation gives CASSGQSSYGYTF.

This clonotype was recorded at least ten times. This chain joins TRBV7-3 and TRBJ2-7; no clear D gene. V was shortened by 0 bases and J by 3 bases, with 9 bases between the two germline ends. Germline loops: CDR1 SGHTA, CDR2 FQGTGA. The CDR3 extends over 14 amino acids. The CDR3 bases are TGTGCCAGCAGCTTAACGGGCAGCGACTACGAGCAGTACTTC. The encoded protein is CASSLTGSDYEQYF.

CDR3 residues: CASSTGQGIYEQYF. CDR3 coding DNA: TGTGCCAGCAGTACCGGACAGGGAATCTACGAGCAGTACTTC. The chain recombines TRBV26 with TRBJ2-7; TRBD1 is the table's D call, not checked against the DNA. TRBV26 is shown as a pseudogene. The CDR3 covers 14 residues.

As to this clonotype: This likely came from a read error, as a far larger clone is one base away. The V and J genes are TRBV4-1 and TRBJ2-7, with D uncertain. V dropped 5 bases and J dropped 6 bases, with 17 bases sitting between them. The germline V gene encodes CDR1 MGHRA and CDR2 YSYEKL. CDR3 length: 14 residues. Here the CDR3 DNA reads TGCGCCAGCAGCTCCAGGACGGCCAGCGTCGAGCAGTACTTC. Protein product: CASSSRTASVEQYF.

This clonotype was detected only a few times. J is TRBJ2-5 and V is TRBV7-8; TRBD1 agrees at 9 bases. V lost 0 bases to trimming and J lost 0 bases; unmatched junction nucleotides: 8. CDR1 and CDR2 from the germline V gene are SGHVS and FQNEAQ. The CDR3 is 18 residues long. CDR3 coding DNA: TGTGCCAGCAGCTTAGCGATTTGGGACAGGGATTACCAAGAGACCCAGTACTTC. Residues: CASSLAIWDRDYQETQYF.

This clonotype came up many times. J is TRBJ1-1 and V is TRBV6-5, with a possible D match to TRBD1 (5 bases). Germline V gene lookup returns CDR1 MNHEY and CDR2 SVGAGI. Trimming took 0 bases from V and 1 from J, leaving 12 bases between them. CDR3 size: 16 residues. The DNA of the CDR3 is TGTGCCAGCAGTTACTCACCCCAGGGTTGGAACACTGAAGCTTTCTTT. Encoded protein: CASSYSPQGWNTEAFF.

Comments on this clonotype: A far more abundant clone sits one base away, making this likely a read error. The chain employs TRBV6-5 and TRBJ1-2; maybe TRBD1 (5 bases). Germline loops: CDR1 MNHEY, CDR2 SVGAGI. This CDR3 has 13 residues. The CDR3 loop is CDSSYLQASGYTF. The CDR3 bases are TGTGACAGCAGTTACTTACAGGCTTCTGGCTACACCTTC.